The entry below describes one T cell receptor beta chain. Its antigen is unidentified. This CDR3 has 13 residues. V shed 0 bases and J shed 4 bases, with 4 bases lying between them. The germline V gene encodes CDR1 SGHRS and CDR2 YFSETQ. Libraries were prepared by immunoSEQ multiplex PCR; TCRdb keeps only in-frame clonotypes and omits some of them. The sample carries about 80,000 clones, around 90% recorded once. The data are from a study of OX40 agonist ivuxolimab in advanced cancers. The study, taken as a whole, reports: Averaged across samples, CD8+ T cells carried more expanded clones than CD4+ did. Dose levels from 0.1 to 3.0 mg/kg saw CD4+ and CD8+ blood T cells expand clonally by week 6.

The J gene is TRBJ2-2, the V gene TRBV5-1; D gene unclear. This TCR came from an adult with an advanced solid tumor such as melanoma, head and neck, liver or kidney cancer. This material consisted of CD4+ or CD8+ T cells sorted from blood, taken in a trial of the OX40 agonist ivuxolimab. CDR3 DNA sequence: TGCGCCAGCAGCTTGGCAATCACCGGGGAGCTGTTTTTT. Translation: CASSLAITGELFF.